These 11 T cell receptor beta chains originate from one sample sequenced in a study of blood T cell repertoires in COVID-19. Measured with immunoSEQ multiplex PCR; TCRdb has only the in-frame clones, and not every one. The sample records almost 400,000 clones, nearly 90% being singletons. Sequenced input: PBMCs or T cells enriched from blood (not recorded which). Receptors were obtained from a woman aged 30 to 39 who had recovered from COVID-19.

The chain links TRBV19 to TRBJ2-2; unclear D gene. Trimming left V 0 bases short and J 8 bases short, with 10 bases between. Germline V CDR1 and CDR2: LNHDA, SQIVND (reference sequence). There are 14 residues in the CDR3. The chain's CDR3 is CASSIEPVTGELFF. CDR3 coding DNA: TGTGCCAGTAGTATAGAGCCCGTTACTGGGGAGCTGTTTTTT.

Only one count was recorded for this clone. J is TRBJ2-5 and V is TRBV6-6; 13 nucleotides align to TRBD2. V trimming: 6 bases; J trimming: 5 bases; junction bases outside the gene matches: 18. This CDR3 has 19 amino acids. From germline, CDR1 is MNHNY and CDR2 SVGAGI (reference sequence). This CDR3 reads CASSLEGVGLAGAKETQYF. In nucleotides, the CDR3 is TGTGCCAGCAGCTTAGAGGGAGTTGGACTAGCGGGGGCCAAGGAGACCCAGTACTTC.

This clone was seen just once. Other DNA sequences within the sample encode an identical CDR3. The V gene is TRBV9, the J gene TRBJ2-3; D is uncertain. Trimming stripped 0 bases from V and 1 base from J, with 9 bases between. CDR3 size: 15 residues. The V gene's germline CDR1 is SGDLS and CDR2 YYNGEE. CDR3 protein: CASSVGSGGTDTQYF. The CDR3 DNA is TGTGCCAGCAGCGTAGGTTCAGGCGGCACAGATACGCAGTATTTT. Using reference TRBV9 and TRBJ2-3 for the parts outside the CDR3, the full variable domain is DSGVTQTPKHLITATGQRVTLRCSPRSGDLSVYWYQQSLDQGLQFLIQYYNGEERAKGNILERFSAQQFPDLHSELNLSSLELGDSALYFCASSVGSGGTDTQYFGPGTRLTVL.

V and J are TRBV6-4 and TRBJ2-2; unclear D gene. In germline, CDR1 is MRHNA, CDR2 SNTAGT. CDR3 size: 12 residues. The germline V and J ends were trimmed by 2 bases and 7 bases, with 5 bases remaining between them. Written as DNA, the CDR3 is TGTGCCAGCAGTGACGGGCTCGGGGAGCTGTTTTTT. Amino acids: CASSDGLGELFF.

The chain links TRBV25-1 to TRBJ2-7; no reliable D call. Trimming left V 0 bases short and J 4 bases short, with 16 bases between. The length of the CDR3 is 16 residues. Germline V gene sequence: CDR1 MGHDK, CDR2 SYGVNS. The CDR3 protein is CASSEYFHVNRYEQYF. DNA of the CDR3: TGTGCCAGCAGTGAATACTTCCACGTCAATAGATACGAGCAGTACTTC.

This chain connects TRBV7-8 to TRBJ1-5, with no clear D. The CDR3 totals 17 residues. V lost 1 base, J lost 0 bases, and 13 bases lay in between. CDR1 and CDR2 from the germline V gene are SGHVS and FQNEAQ. The CDR3 DNA follows: TGTGCCAGCAGCTTAGGTGGAGCCCTCTTTAGCAATCAGCCCCAGCATTTT. This codes for CASSLGGALFSNQPQHF.

The CDR3 nucleotides are TGTGCCAGCAGCTTGGAGCGAGGGGGTAATTCACCCCTCCACTTT. This codes for CASSLERGGNSPLHF. The genes are TRBV5-6 and TRBJ1-6; tentative D call: TRBD1 (6 bases). CDR3 length equals 15 residues. The germline CDR1 and CDR2 sequences are SGHDT and YYEEEE. V dropped 0 bases and J dropped 6 bases, with 10 bases sitting between them.

V usage is TRBV6-1 and J usage is TRBJ2-5, with 9 bases that match TRBD1. Germline values: CDR1 MNHNS, CDR2 SASEGT. CDR3 length: 15 residues. With 2 bases clipped from V and 5 bases from J, the junction kept 6 bases outside the gene matches. The CDR3 protein is CASSEPGQGTETQYF. The CDR3 coding sequence is TGTGCCAGCAGTGAACCGGGACAGGGTACGGAGACCCAGTACTTC.

The V gene is TRBV5-6, the J gene TRBJ2-3; TRBD2 is a possible D gene (7 bases). Trimming took off 2 bases at V and 4 bases at J, with 14 bases between the two ends. The CDR3 loop spans 15 amino acids. Germline assignment: CDR1 SGHDT and CDR2 YYEEEE. The CDR3 DNA follows: TGTGCCAGCAGCTTACCCTGGGGGGGCCCAGATACGCAGTATTTT. Protein: CASSLPWGGPDTQYF.

This chain connects TRBV2 to TRBJ1-1; 7 bases line up with TRBD1. The CDR3 is 11 residues long. CDR1 and CDR2 from the germline V gene are SNHLY and FYNNEI. V was pared by 8 bases and J by 4 bases, with 1 base of the junction left unmatched. Here the CDR3 DNA reads TGTGCCAGCCACAGGGGCACTGAAGCTTTCTTT. Translation: CASHRGTEAFF.

The chain carries TRBV14 and TRBJ1-1; no definite D call. The V and J ends lost 1 base and 0 bases respectively, with 12 bases between them. The CDR3 is made up of 16 amino acids. CDR1 and CDR2 from the germline V gene are SGHDN and FVKESK. The CDR3 bases are TGTGCCAGCAGCCAAGTTGCCGCGGCCTTGAACACTGAAGCTTTCTTT. Its protein product is CASSQVAAALNTEAFF.